The entry below gives a single T cell receptor (beta chain) sequence along with its context. Method: immunoSEQ multiplex PCR; TCRdb's copy keeps in-frame clones and lacks some. In the table there are about a million clones, less than 85% of which are singletons. These data belong to a study of shared clonotypes between healthy human individuals. With 2 bases clipped from V and 6 bases from J, the junction kept 10 bases outside the gene matches. CDR1 is GTSNPN and CDR2 is SVGIG in the germline V gene (reference sequence). The CDR3 contains 15 residues. The chain joins TRBV30 to TRBJ2-7; TRBD2 aligns across 10 bases. The sequence was obtained from a man younger than 35 in good health. The sample comprised memory CD4+ T cells sorted from blood. Described subset: CD45RA-negative fraction. Here the CDR3 reads CAWSTGTSEGLEQYF. DNA of the CDR3: TGTGCCTGGAGTACCGGGACTAGCGAGGGACTCGAGCAGTACTTC. Full variable domain (rest looked up from reference TRBV30 and TRBJ2-7): SQTIHQWPATLVQPVGSPLSLECTVEGTSNPNLYWYRQAAGRGLQLLFYSVGIGQISSEVPQNLSASRPQDRQFILSSKKLLLSDSGFYLCAWSTGTSEGLEQYFGPGTRLTVT.